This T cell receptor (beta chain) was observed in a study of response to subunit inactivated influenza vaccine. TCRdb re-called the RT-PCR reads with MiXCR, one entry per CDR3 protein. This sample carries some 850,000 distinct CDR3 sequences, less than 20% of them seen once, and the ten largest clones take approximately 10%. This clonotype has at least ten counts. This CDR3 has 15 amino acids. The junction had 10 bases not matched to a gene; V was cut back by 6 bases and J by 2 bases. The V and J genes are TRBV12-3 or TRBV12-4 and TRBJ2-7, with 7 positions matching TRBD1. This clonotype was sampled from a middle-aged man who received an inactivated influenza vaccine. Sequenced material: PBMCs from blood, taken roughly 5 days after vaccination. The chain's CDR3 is CASSPRGPGTYEQYF. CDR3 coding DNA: TGTGCCAGCAGCCCAAGGGGGCCCGGTACCTACGAGCAGTACTTC.